This T cell receptor (beta chain) was identified in a study of blood T cell repertoires in COVID-19. Study-wide context: COVID-19 samples collected from the United States, Italy and Spain covered acute and convalescent phases. In each case, the material was cDNA or gDNA derived from T cells, B-cell-depleted T cells, or PBMCs.

Trimming took off 5 bases at V and 2 bases at J, with 13 bases between the two ends. In germline, CDR1 is MNHEY, CDR2 SVGAGI. The CDR3 is 14 residues long. In the authors' workflow: Reference gene primers were amplified, and this amplification served to estimate nucleated cell counts. Clones were read by immunoSEQ multiplex PCR, and TCRdb kept only the in-frame ones, dropping some. That table furnishes V, J and clone size, whereas the DNA furnished D and trimming. Here the sample spans about 160,000 clones, under 85% being singletons. This TCR was sampled from a man aged 55 to 70 who had recovered from COVID-19. The rearrangement joins TRBV6-5 to TRBJ2-7; TRBD1 is a possible D gene (6 bases). The sample comprised peripheral blood. CDR3 amino acids: CASSRTGTTYEQYF. As DNA, the CDR3 is TGTGCCAGCAGTCGCACAGGGACGACCTACGAGCAGTACTTC.